This is a list of T cell receptor beta chains from one sample in a study of T cell changes during pregnancy in multiple sclerosis. Sequenced by immunoSEQ multiplex PCR; TCRdb stores in-frame clones only, minus some. The sample consists of around 57,000 clones, 85% to 95% of them appearing once. Sequencing used CD4+ T cells from peripheral blood mononuclear cells, obtained in the third trimester of pregnancy. The receptor set was obtained from a female donor with multiple sclerosis, enrolled in a pregnancy study. Each CDR3 is given with its conserved first and last residue. Each record gives: clone size, D gene, J gene, CDR3 length, V gene, CDR3 protein, CDR3 DNA. A D gene is named only where the DNA matches it firmly. Clone size appears in some rows only: once, few, many, or a class for an expanded clone.

. TRBD1 TRBJ2-7 15 TRBV27 CASRLRTGPTYEQYF TGTGCCAGCAGACTCCGGACAGGTCCTACCTACGAGCAGTACTTC
. TRBD1 TRBJ1-5 13 TRBV2 CASSEDRGGPQHF TGTGCCAGCAGTGAGGACAGGGGAGGACCCCAGCATTTT
. . TRBJ2-7 14 TRBV9 CASSVFPDSYEQYF TGTGCCAGCAGCGTATTCCCAGACTCCTACGAGCAGTACTTC
few . TRBJ1-1 13 TRBV6-5 CASTERMNTEAFF TGTGCCAGCACCGAGAGGATGAACACTGAAGCTTTCTTT
. . TRBJ2-1 13 TRBV4-1 CASSLFYYNEQFF TGCGCCAGCAGCCTCTTTTACTACAATGAGCAGTTCTTC
. . TRBJ2-2 15 TRBV27 CASSLAGLNTGELFF TGTGCCAGCAGTTTAGCAGGTCTGAACACCGGGGAGCTGTTTTTT
once TRBD2 TRBJ2-1 15 TRBV28 CASTPLAGSYNEQFF TGTGCCAGCACCCCTCTAGCGGGCTCCTACAATGAGCAGTTCTTC
. . TRBJ1-2 14 TRBV5-1 CASSLSSGNYGYTF TGCGCCAGCAGCTTGTCGTCGGGAAACTATGGCTACACCTTC
. TRBD1 TRBJ2-5 15 TRBV5-4 CASSPSGGPRETQYF TGTGCCAGCAGCCCTTCAGGGGGTCCACGGGAGACCCAGTACTTC
. TRBD1 TRBJ2-5 15 TRBV19 CASSIGTGGGQTQYF TGTGCCAGTAGTATCGGGACAGGGGGCGGGCAGACCCAGTACTTC
. . TRBJ1-5 15 TRBV30 CAWSEVGATTGPQHF TGTGCCTGGAGCGAAGTGGGGGCAACGACGGGGCCCCAGCATTTT
. . TRBJ2-7 16 TRBV11-2 CASSLGGSGVPYEQYF TGTGCCAGCAGCTTAGGAGGGTCGGGAGTTCCCTACGAGCAGTACTTC
. . TRBJ1-5 16 TRBV5-8 CASSLETGGVDQPQHF TGTGCCAGCAGCTTGGAAACGGGAGGGGTGGATCAGCCCCAGCATTTT
. . TRBJ1-1 14 TRBV30 CAWSQGRGSTEAFF TGTGCCTGGAGCCAAGGAAGGGGAAGTACTGAAGCTTTCTTT
. TRBD2 TRBJ2-7 19 TRBV28 CASSPRTSGRGGSSYEQYF TGTGCCAGCAGTCCCCGGACTAGCGGGAGGGGGGGTAGCTCCTACGAGCAGTACTTC
. . TRBJ2-7 14 TRBV28 CASSFLERSYEQYF TGTGCCAGCAGTTTTTTGGAGCGCTCCTACGAGCAGTACTTC
once TRBD2 TRBJ2-1 16 TRBV5-1 CASSARGANSYNEQFF TGCGCCAGCAGCGCGCGGGGGGCTAACTCCTACAATGAGCAGTTCTTC
. . TRBJ2-7 15 TRBV6-1 CASSEVSGRSYEQYF TGTGCCAGCAGTGAAGTGTCAGGTCGCTCCTACGAGCAGTACTTC
. TRBD1 TRBJ1-2 14 TRBV5-1 CASSPGQGAWGYTF TGCGCCAGCAGCCCGGGACAGGGGGCATGGGGCTACACCTTC
. . TRBJ1-5 15 TRBV7-6 CATSLVQGGNQPQHF TGTGCCACCAGCTTAGTCCAGGGCGGCAATCAGCCCCAGCATTTT
. TRBD1 TRBJ2-3 17 TRBV14 CASSQDWRQGGTDTQYF TGTGCCAGCAGCCAAGACTGGAGACAGGGTGGTACAGATACGCAGTATTTT
. TRBD2 TRBJ2-7 17 TRBV7-9 CASSLGVGGDFSYEQYF TGTGCCAGCAGCTTAGGAGTGGGAGGGGACTTCTCCTACGAGCAGTACTTC
. . TRBJ1-3 14 TRBV29-1 CSVLTEPSGNTIYF TGCAGCGTCCTAACAGAGCCCTCTGGAAACACCATATATTTT
. . TRBJ2-6 12 TRBV2 CASSGTGDVLTF TGTGCCAGCTCGGGAACGGGGGACGTCCTGACTTTC
. . TRBJ2-7 15 TRBV5-1 CASSPSNRVEDEQYF TGCGCCAGCAGCCCCTCTAACAGGGTGGAGGACGAGCAGTACTTC
. . TRBJ1-2 15 TRBV2 CASSVRGHSNYGYTF TGTGCCAGCAGTGTGCGGGGTCATTCTAACTATGGCTACACCTTC
. . TRBJ2-1 15 TRBV28 CASSLAGGAYNEQFF TGTGCCAGCAGTTTGGCAGGCGGGGCCTACAATGAGCAGTTCTTC
once TRBD2 TRBJ2-1 18 TRBV4-1 CASSRLAGGPGAYNEQFF TGCGCCAGCAGCCGACTAGCGGGGGGGCCCGGAGCCTACAATGAGCAGTTCTTC
. TRBD1 TRBJ2-1 15 TRBV9 CASSVAGQGANEQFF TGTGCCAGCAGCGTAGCTGGGCAGGGGGCGAATGAGCAGTTCTTC
. TRBD1 TRBJ2-3 15 TRBV18 CASSPRTGDADTQYF TGTGCCAGCTCACCTAGGACAGGGGACGCAGATACGCAGTATTTT
once TRBD1 TRBJ2-1 15 TRBV30 CAWSADRGPYNEQFF TGTGCCTGGAGTGCGGACAGGGGGCCCTACAATGAGCAGTTCTTC
. TRBD2 TRBJ2-1 14 TRBV5-4 CASSLASGENEQFF TGTGCCAGCAGCTTGGCTAGCGGGGAGAATGAGCAGTTCTTC
. TRBD1 TRBJ2-2 15 TRBV9 CASSLGQGAVGELFF TGTGCCAGCTCATTGGGACAGGGGGCTGTCGGGGAGCTGTTTTTT
. TRBD1 TRBJ2-7 14 TRBV30 CAWGDSMSSYEQYF TGTGCCTGGGGGGACAGCATGAGCTCCTACGAGCAGTACTTC
. TRBD2 TRBJ2-4 20 TRBV10-2 CASSESTGTSGRLAKNIQYF TGCGCCAGCAGTGAGTCCACCGGGACTAGCGGGAGGCTAGCCAAAAACATTCAGTACTTC
. . TRBJ2-7 11 TRBV30 CAWSGVTEQYF TGTGCCTGGAGTGGGGTGACTGAGCAGTACTTC
. TRBD1 TRBJ2-7 13 TRBV2 CASSGDRGHEQYF TGTGCCAGCAGTGGGGACAGGGGCCACGAGCAGTACTTC
. TRBD1 TRBJ1-5 16 TRBV19 CASTGTGDLGVQPQHF TGTGCCAGTACCGGGACAGGGGACCTGGGTGTTCAGCCCCAGCATTTT
. . TRBJ2-7 13 TRBV19 CASSRGWNYEQYF TGTGCCAGTTCCAGAGGCTGGAACTACGAGCAGTACTTC
. . TRBJ1-2 13 TRBV30 CAWNAGMVYGYTF TGTGCCTGGAATGCAGGGATGGTCTATGGCTACACCTTC
once . TRBJ2-3 11 TRBV20-1 CSAQITDTQYF TGCAGTGCTCAGATCACAGATACGCAGTATTTT
. TRBD1 TRBJ2-1 16 TRBV10-1 CASSEFGTGNDNEQFF TGCGCCAGCAGTGAGTTCGGGACAGGGAACGACAATGAGCAGTTCTTC
. . TRBJ2-7 11 TRBV2 CAVPGPVEQYF TGTGCCGTCCCCGGTCCGGTCGAGCAGTACTTC
. . TRBJ1-1 10 TRBV20-1 CSASSNEAFF TGCAGTGCTAGTAGCAATGAAGCTTTCTTT
. TRBD2 TRBJ2-2 16 TRBV7-3 CASSSGAGGPVGELFF TGTGCCAGCAGCTCCGGAGCGGGAGGGCCGGTCGGGGAGCTGTTTTTT
. . TRBJ1-2 12 TRBV7-2 CASSRAGGGYTF TGTGCCAGCAGCCGGGCGGGTGGAGGCTACACCTTC
. TRBD1 TRBJ1-1 13 TRBV25-1 CASSDTGGTEAFF TGTGCCAGCAGTGATACAGGGGGAACTGAAGCTTTCTTT
once . TRBJ1-2 15 TRBV6-1 CASSEALGPVGGYTF TGTGCCAGCAGTGAAGCGCTGGGGCCAGTTGGTGGCTACACCTTC
. . TRBJ1-4 15 TRBV5-5 CASSLTGQTNEKLFF TGTGCCAGCAGCTTAACGGGACAAACTAATGAAAAACTGTTTTTT
. . TRBJ1-2 13 TRBV6-5 CASRRTGPYGYTF TGTGCCAGCAGACGAACAGGACCCTATGGCTACACCTTC
. TRBD1 TRBJ1-1 13 TRBV5-4 CASSLVGGSEAFF TGTGCCAGCAGCTTAGTAGGGGGCTCTGAAGCTTTCTTT
. . TRBJ1-1 15 TRBV9 CASSVGGGGLTEAFF TGTGCCAGCAGCGTAGGCGGGGGAGGCCTTACTGAAGCTTTCTTT
. . TRBJ1-5 12 TRBV6-5 CASRASNQPQHF TGTGCCAGCAGGGCCAGCAATCAGCCCCAGCATTTT
once . TRBJ2-3 13 TRBV13 CASSHRRLDTQYF TGTGCCAGCAGCCACAGGCGGCTGGATACGCAGTATTTT
few . TRBJ1-4 16 TRBV4-2 CASSQDLGRTNEKLFF TGTGCCAGCAGCCAAGATTTGGGGAGGACTAATGAAAAACTGTTTTTT
. . TRBJ1-2 12 TRBV27 CASSPTGYGYTF TGTGCCAGCAGTCCTACCGGGTATGGCTACACCTTC
. . TRBJ2-3 14 TRBV5-1 CASSFTSSTDTQYF TGCGCCAGCAGCTTCACTTCTAGCACAGATACGCAGTATTTT
. TRBD1 TRBJ1-2 13 TRBV30 CAWRWGQGYGYTF TGTGCCTGGAGGTGGGGACAGGGATATGGCTACACCTTC